This T cell receptor (beta chain) was captured by sequencing in a study of graft-versus-host responses after intestinal transplantation. About the research overall: Grafts that recipients had were multivisceral, liver-intestinal, or isolated intestinal transplants. Study findings and constraints: GvH clone levels peaked in circulation, and this peak was associated with early post-transplant HvG declines. Some GvH clones appeared in ileal mucosa or blood before recipient bone marrow. The study found high graft-versus-host to host-versus-graft clonal ratios in allografts of patients with graft-donor T cell macrochimerism.

Here immunoSEQ multiplex PCR was the method, and the copy in TCRdb shows in-frame clones only, minus some. The sample carries roughly 39,000 clones, around 96% recorded once. CDR3 length: 15 residues. Germline values: CDR1 SGHDT, CDR2 YYEEEE. The germline V and J ends were trimmed by 1 base and 4 bases, with 11 bases remaining between them. To note about this clone: Its antigen remains unidentified.

This clonotype was obtained from a human donor who was the organ donor for an intestinal transplant. The sequenced sample was unstimulated CD8+ T cells sorted from spleen or lymph node cells, obtained before transplant. The chain couples TRBV5-6 to TRBJ2-2, with D hard to call. This CDR3 is CASSLIGLSTGELFF. CDR3 nucleotide sequence: TGTGCCAGCAGCTTGATCGGGCTATCCACCGGGGAGCTGTTTTTT.